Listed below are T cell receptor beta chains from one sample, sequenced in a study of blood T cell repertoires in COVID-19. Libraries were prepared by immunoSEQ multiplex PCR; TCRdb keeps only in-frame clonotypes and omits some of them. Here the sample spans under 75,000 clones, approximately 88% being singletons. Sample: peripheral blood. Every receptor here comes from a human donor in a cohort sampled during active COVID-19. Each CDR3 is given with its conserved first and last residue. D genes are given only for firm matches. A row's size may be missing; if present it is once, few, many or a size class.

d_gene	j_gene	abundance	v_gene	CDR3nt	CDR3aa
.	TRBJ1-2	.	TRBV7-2	TGTGCCAGCAGCTTTGACAGGCAAAACTATGGCTACACCTTC	CASSFDRQNYGYTF
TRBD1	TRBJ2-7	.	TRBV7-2	TGTGCCAGCAGCTTAGTACAGGGGGGAGTCTACGAGCAGTACTTC	CASSLVQGGVYEQYF
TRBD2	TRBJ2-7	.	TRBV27	TGTGCCAGCGCGGGCTTAGCGGGAGTGGGTCACGAGCAGTACTTC	CASAGLAGVGHEQYF
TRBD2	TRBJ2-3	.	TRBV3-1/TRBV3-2	TGTGCCAGCAGCCTAACTAGCGGGGGCGCGAATACGCAGTATTTT	CASSLTSGGANTQYF
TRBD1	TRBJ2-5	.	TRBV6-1	TGTGCCAGCAGTGAACTTAGGGCAGGGGGAGAGACCCAGTACTTC	CASSELRAGGETQYF
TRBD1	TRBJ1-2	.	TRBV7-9	TGTGCCAGCAGCTTAGCAACAGGGGTATTCACCTTC	CASSLATGVFTF
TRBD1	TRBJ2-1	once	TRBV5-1	TGCGCCAGCAGCTCCCGGGACAGGGTCTACAATGAGCAGTTCTTC	CASSSRDRVYNEQFF
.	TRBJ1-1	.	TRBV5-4	TGTGCCAGCAGCTTTAAGCCCACAGGGAGGAACACTGAAGCTTTCTTT	CASSFKPTGRNTEAFF
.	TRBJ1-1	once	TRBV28	TGTGCCAGCAGCCAGGGAGGGGGCACTGAAGCTTTCTTT	CASSQGGGTEAFF
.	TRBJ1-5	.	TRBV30	TGTGCCTGGAGTCCGAGTCTGAATCAGCCCCAGCATTTT	CAWSPSLNQPQHF
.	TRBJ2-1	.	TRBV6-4	TGTGCCAGCAGTGACATTACCTACAATGAGCAGTTCTTC	CASSDITYNEQFF
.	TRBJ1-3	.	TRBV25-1	TGTGCCAGCAGTGAATCTCTGGGCAGAAACACCATATATTTT	CASSESLGRNTIYF
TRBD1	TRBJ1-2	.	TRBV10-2	TGCGCCAGCAGGGACTACACAGGGGGCGAGGTTGGCTACACCTTC	CASRDYTGGEVGYTF
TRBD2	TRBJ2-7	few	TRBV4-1	TGCGCCAGCAGCCACATTAGCGGGAGGGTTTACGAGCAGTACTTC	CASSHISGRVYEQYF
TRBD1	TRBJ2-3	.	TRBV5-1	TGCGCCAGCAGCTTGGCCCACGGGACAGGAACAGATACGCAGTATTTT	CASSLAHGTGTDTQYF
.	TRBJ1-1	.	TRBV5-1	TGCGCCAGCAGAACCAGGGGAGGGAATGCTGAAGCTTTCTTT	CASRTRGGNAEAFF
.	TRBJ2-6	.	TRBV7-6	TGTGCCAGCAGCTTAGCTGGCCAGACTGGGGCCAACGTCCTGACTTTC	CASSLAGQTGANVLTF